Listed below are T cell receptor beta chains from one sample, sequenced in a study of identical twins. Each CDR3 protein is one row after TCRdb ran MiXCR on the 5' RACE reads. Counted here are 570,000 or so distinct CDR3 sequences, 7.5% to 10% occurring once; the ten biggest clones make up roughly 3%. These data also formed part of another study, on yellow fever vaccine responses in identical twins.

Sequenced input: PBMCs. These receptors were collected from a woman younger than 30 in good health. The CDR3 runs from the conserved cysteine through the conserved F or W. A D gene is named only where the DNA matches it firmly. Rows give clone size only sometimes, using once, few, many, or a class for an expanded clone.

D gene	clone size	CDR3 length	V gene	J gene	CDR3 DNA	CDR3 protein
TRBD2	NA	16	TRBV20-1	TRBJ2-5	TGCAGTGCTAGAAGGGGTCTAGCGGGCCTCCAAGAGACCCAGTACTTC	CSARRGLAGLQETQYF
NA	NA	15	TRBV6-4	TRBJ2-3	TGTGCCAGCAGTGACGTGGGGGGAAGCACAGATACGCAGTATTTT	CASSDVGGSTDTQYF
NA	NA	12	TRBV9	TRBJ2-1	TGTGCCAGCAGCGTTGGGTCACATGAGCAGTTCTTC	CASSVGSHEQFF
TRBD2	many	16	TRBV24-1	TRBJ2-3	TGTGCCACCTCGACATCTACTAGCGGGAGCGCAGATACGCAGTATTTT	CATSTSTSGSADTQYF
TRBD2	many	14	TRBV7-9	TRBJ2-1	TGTGCCAGCAGCTTAGTGACTAGCGGGGACGAGCAGTTCTTC	CASSLVTSGDEQFF
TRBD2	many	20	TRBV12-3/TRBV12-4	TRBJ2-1	TGTGCCAGCAGTTTGTCAGGTGGGACTAGCGGGAGGGCAGGCTACAATGAGCAGTTCTTC	CASSLSGGTSGRAGYNEQFF
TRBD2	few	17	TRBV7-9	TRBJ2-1	TGTGCCAGCACCCCGGTTCTGGGTCAAGCTAGCGGGGGAGAGCAGTTCTTC	CASTPVLGQASGGEQFF
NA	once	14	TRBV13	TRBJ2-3	TGTGCCAGCAGGTTGGGGCCTGGGCGAGATACGCAGTATTTT	CASRLGPGRDTQYF
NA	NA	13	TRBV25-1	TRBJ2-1	TGTGCCAGCAGTGAATACGCGAACAATGAGCAGTTCTTC	CASSEYANNEQFF
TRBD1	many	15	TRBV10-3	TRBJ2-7	TGTGCCATCAGTGAAGGGGGACAGGGTTTCTACGAGCAGTACTTC	CAISEGGQGFYEQYF
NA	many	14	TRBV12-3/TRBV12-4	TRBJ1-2	TGTGCCAGCAGCCATGACATCGCCTCCTATGGCTACACCTTC	CASSHDIASYGYTF
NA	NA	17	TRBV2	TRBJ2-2	TGTGCCAGCCGGGCCCGACAGGTTTTCTTGTACACCGGGGAGCTGTTTTTT	CASRARQVFLYTGELFF
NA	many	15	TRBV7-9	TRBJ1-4	TGTGCCAGCAGTTGTCCAGAGTCAACTAATGAAAAACTGTTTTTT	CASSCPESTNEKLFF
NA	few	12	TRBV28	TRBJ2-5	TGTGCCAGCAGTTTCATCCGGGGAACCCAGTACTTC	CASSFIRGTQYF
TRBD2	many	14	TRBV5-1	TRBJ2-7	TGCGCCAGCAGCTTGGACGGACTAGATGTCGCGCAGTACTTC	CASSLDGLDVAQYF
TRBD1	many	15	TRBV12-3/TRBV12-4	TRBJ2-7	TGTGCCAGCAGTCCAACCGGGACAGGCTCCTACGAGCAGTACTTC	CASSPTGTGSYEQYF
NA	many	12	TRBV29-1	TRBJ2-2	TGCAGCGTTGAAGGTGGATCCGGGGAGCTGTTTTTT	CSVEGGSGELFF
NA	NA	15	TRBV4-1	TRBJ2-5	TGCGCCAGCAGCCAAGACAACTCCTTGGGAGAGACCCAGTACTTC	CASSQDNSLGETQYF
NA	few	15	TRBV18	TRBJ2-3	TGTGCCAGCCAAGGTCGAGGGGTCGACACAGATACGCAGTATTTT	CASQGRGVDTDTQYF
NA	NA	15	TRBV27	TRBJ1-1	TGTGCCAGCAGCTCCCGGCTTTTGGTCCCCACTGAAGCTTTCTTT	CASSSRLLVPTEAFF
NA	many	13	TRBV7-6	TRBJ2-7	TGTGCCAGCAGCTTAGAGGACAGCTACGAGCAGTACTTC	CASSLEDSYEQYF
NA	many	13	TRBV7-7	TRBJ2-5	TGTGCTAGCAGTTCCTTCAGCGAAGAGACCCAGTACTTC	CASSSFSEETQYF
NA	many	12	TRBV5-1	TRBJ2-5	TGCGCCAGCAGCTTACAGGGTCAGACCCAGTACTTC	CASSLQGQTQYF
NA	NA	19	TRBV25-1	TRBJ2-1	TGTGCCAGCAGCGGGATACACAAGGGGCGGAAGGTCTCCTACAATGAGCAGTTCTTC	CASSGIHKGRKVSYNEQFF
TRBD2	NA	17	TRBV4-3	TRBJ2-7	TGCGCCAGCAGCCAAGGACCGGTGGGAGGGAGCTCCTACGAGCAGTACTTC	CASSQGPVGGSSYEQYF
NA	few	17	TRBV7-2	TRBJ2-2	TGTGCCAGCAGCCCTGGCTCGGGTAGCGGGAACACCGGGGAGCTGTTTTTT	CASSPGSGSGNTGELFF
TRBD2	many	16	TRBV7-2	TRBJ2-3	TGTGCCAGCAGCTTATGGGAGGGCCCCTCCGGAGATACGCAGTATTTT	CASSLWEGPSGDTQYF
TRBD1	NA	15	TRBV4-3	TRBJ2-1	TGCGCCAGCAGCCAAGAGGAGACAGGGGCCAATGAGCAGTTCTTC	CASSQEETGANEQFF
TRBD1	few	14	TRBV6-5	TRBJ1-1	TGTGCCAGCAGTTACTCCCCCCAACAGGGGTTGGCTTTCTTT	CASSYSPQQGLAFF
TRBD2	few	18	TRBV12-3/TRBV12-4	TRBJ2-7	TGTGCCAGCAGTTGGGGGGTAGCGGAGCGGGGTAGGGCCTACGAGCAGTACTTC	CASSWGVAERGRAYEQYF
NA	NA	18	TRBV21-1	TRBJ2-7	TGTGCCAGCAGCAGTTCAAACATTGAGGGACAGCAAGTGAGAGAGCAGTACTTC	CASSSSNIEGQQVREQYF
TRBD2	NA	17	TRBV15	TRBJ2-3	TGTGCCACCAGCAGAGATGTAGCGGGAGGGCCAGAAGATACGCAGTATTTT	CATSRDVAGGPEDTQYF
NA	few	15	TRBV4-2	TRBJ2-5	TGTGCCAGCAGCCAAGAAGGGCGGATCCAGGAGACCCAGTACTTC	CASSQEGRIQETQYF
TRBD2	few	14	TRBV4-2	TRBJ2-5	TGTGCCAGCAGCCAAAGCGGGGGGGCAGAGACCCAGTACTTC	CASSQSGGAETQYF
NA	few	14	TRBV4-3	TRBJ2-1	TGCGCCAGCAGCCAGGTAGAGCGGGTCGGTGAGCAGTTCTTC	CASSQVERVGEQFF
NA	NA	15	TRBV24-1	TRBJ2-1	TGTGCCACCAGTGCGCCCGGGGTTTCCTACAATGAGCAGTTCTTC	CATSAPGVSYNEQFF
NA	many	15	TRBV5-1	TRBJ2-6	TGTGCCAGCAGCAGCGGAGGCTCTGGGGCCAACGTCCTGACTTTC	CASSSGGSGANVLTF
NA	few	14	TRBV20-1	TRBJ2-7	TGCAGTGCTAGACTCCCTGGGGGGTTGGACGAGCAGTACTTC	CSARLPGGLDEQYF
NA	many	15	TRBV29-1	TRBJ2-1	TGCAGCGTCCATGAGGGGTCGAGGGGCTACAATGAGCAGTTCTTC	CSVHEGSRGYNEQFF
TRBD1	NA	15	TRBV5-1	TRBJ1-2	TGCGCCAGCCGGACAGGGTATAATGGTAACTATGGCTACACCTTC	CASRTGYNGNYGYTF
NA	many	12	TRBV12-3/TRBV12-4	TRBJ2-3	TGTGCCAGCAGTCCTAGACAAGATACGCAGTATTTT	CASSPRQDTQYF
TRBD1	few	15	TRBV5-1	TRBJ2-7	TGCGCCAGCAGCCCTATGGACAGGGGGCACGACGAGCAGTACTTC	CASSPMDRGHDEQYF
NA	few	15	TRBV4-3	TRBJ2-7	TGCGCCAGCAGCCAAGCACGAGGTAAATCCTACGAGCAGTACTTC	CASSQARGKSYEQYF
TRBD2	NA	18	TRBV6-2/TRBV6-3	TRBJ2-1	TGTGCCAGCAGTAGCTCGGGACTAGCGGGGGTCGCTTACAATGAGCAGTTCTTC	CASSSSGLAGVAYNEQFF
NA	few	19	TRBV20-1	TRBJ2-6	TGCAGTGCTAGAGTCCTCCGGGCCAGGGGGGGCTCTGGGGCCAACGTCCTGACTTTC	CSARVLRARGGSGANVLTF